These 32 T cell receptor beta chains share one sample of origin, sequenced in a study of blood T cell repertoires in COVID-19. Clones were read by immunoSEQ multiplex PCR, and TCRdb kept only the in-frame ones, dropping some. The sample yields about 200,000 clones, 84% seen once. The sequenced sample was peripheral blood. The receptors derive from a human donor in a cohort sampled during active COVID-19.

The chain recombines TRBV19 with TRBJ2-7, with 12 bases fitting TRBD2. This CDR3 spans 15 amino acids. V lost 6 bases, J lost 4 bases, and 7 bases stayed unmatched. CDR1 LNHDA and CDR2 SQIVND come from the germline V gene (reference sequence). CDR3 amino acids: CASSTTSGSPYEQYF. As DNA, the CDR3 is TGTGCCAGTAGCACGACTAGCGGGAGTCCTTACGAGCAGTACTTC.

The chain combines TRBV6-5 with TRBJ2-7; TRBD1 matches 8 bases. CDR3 length equals 14 residues. Germline CDR1 reads MNHEY; CDR2 reads SVGAGI. The junction had 12 bases not matched to a gene; V was cut back by 8 bases and J by 6 bases. CDR3 nucleotides: TGTGCCAGCGGAAGGGGACAGGTCGGTTCCGAGCAGTACTTC. Amino acids: CASGRGQVGSEQYF.

This clone was seen just once. The chain is built from TRBV29-1 and TRBJ2-3; the D is unclear. CDR3 length: 13 residues. Germline V gives CDR1 SQVTM, CDR2 ANQGSEA. V was trimmed by 0 bases and J by 0 bases, leaving 4 bases between them. DNA of the CDR3: TGCAGCGTTGAAGATATGAGCACAGATACGCAGTATTTT. Translation gives CSVEDMSTDTQYF.

This chain links TRBV19 with TRBJ2-2; tentative D call: TRBD1 (6 bases). V dropped 6 bases and J dropped 5 bases, with 25 bases sitting between them. Looked up from germline, CDR1 is LNHDA and CDR2 is SQIVND (reference sequence). CDR3 length: 18 amino acids. The CDR3 DNA follows: TGTGCCAGTAGAGCTACCCAGACAGGACCAAGAGGGACCGGGGAGCTGTTTTTT. It translates to CASRATQTGPRGTGELFF.

This clone was detected only a few times. This chain uses TRBV5-1 with TRBJ2-6; no definite D call. The CDR3 is 16 residues long. CDR1 and CDR2 (germline): SGHRS, YFSETQ. V was pared by 3 bases and J by 4 bases, with 14 bases between. The CDR3 sequence: CASSSLLGKGANVLTF. The CDR3 nucleotides read TGCGCCAGCAGCTCTCTCCTAGGCAAGGGGGCCAACGTCCTGACTTTC.

V gene TRBV28 combines with J gene TRBJ2-7; 7 bases line up with TRBD1. Germline CDR1 MDHEN, CDR2 SYDVKM. V shed 4 bases and J 2 bases; nucleotides not matched to a gene: 8. This CDR3 region has 15 residues. The CDR3 loop reads CASSWVGTAAYEQYF. The CDR3 DNA sequence: TGTGCCAGCAGTTGGGTGGGGACAGCAGCCTACGAGCAGTACTTC.

The V call is TRBV28, the J call TRBJ2-2; 7 bases fit TRBD1. J lost 4 bases, V lost 6 bases, and 8 bases had no gene match. Germline CDR1 MDHEN, CDR2 SYDVKM. The CDR3 is 15 amino acids. As DNA, the CDR3 is TGTGCCAGCAGAACTAGGGGGCATGGCACCGGGGAGCTGTTTTTT. The encoded protein is CASRTRGHGTGELFF.

V is TRBV27 and J is TRBJ1-5; no clear D gene. The germline V gene has CDR1 MNHEY and CDR2 SMNVEV (reference sequence). The CDR3 is made up of 16 amino acids. Deletions cut 2 bases from V and 1 base from J, with 12 bases between. The CDR3 bases are TGTGCCAGCAGTTTACTCCCATTACGGAGCAATCAGCCCCAGCATTTT. Encoded protein: CASSLLPLRSNQPQHF.

The chain combines TRBV28 with TRBJ2-7, with 7 bases lining up with TRBD1. Germline CDR1 and CDR2: MDHEN and SYDVKM. The junction had 8 bases not matched to a gene; V was cut back by 5 bases and J by 4 bases. The CDR3 covers 14 residues. In DNA form, the CDR3 reads TGTGCCAGCAGTCTACAGGGGCCGCCGTACGAGCAGTACTTC. This gives the protein CASSLQGPPYEQYF.

The chain carries TRBV19 and TRBJ1-3; D call uncertain. Germline V lookup: CDR1 LNHDA, CDR2 SQIVND (reference sequence). V lost 3 bases to trimming and J lost 6 bases, with 9 bases between them. This CDR3 is built from 13 residues. The CDR3, as DNA: TGTGCCAGTAGTATTGGCGGGGAAAACACCATATATTTT. This encodes CASSIGGENTIYF.

The chain joins TRBV7-2 to TRBJ2-7, with 11 bases matching TRBD2. Germline V gives CDR1 SGHTA, CDR2 FQGNSA. This CDR3 is built from 15 residues. V gave up 5 bases and J gave up 6 bases; unmatched junction bases: 9. The CDR3 DNA reads TGTGCCAGCAGCCAAACTAGCGGGAGTAACCCCGAGCAGTACTTC. Protein sequence: CASSQTSGSNPEQYF. Filled out from reference TRBV7-2 and TRBJ2-7, the complete variable domain reads GAGVSQSPSNKVTEKGKDVELRCDPISGHTALYWYRQSLGQGLEFLIYFQGNSAPDKSGLPSDRFSAERTGGSVSTLTIQRTQQEDSAVYLCASSQTSGSNPEQYFGPGTRLTVT.

This clone occurred a few times. The gene calls are TRBV10-1 and TRBJ2-7; 8 bases are shared with TRBD1. J gave up 8 bases and V 6 bases, and 3 bases lay outside the gene matches. Germline CDR1 and CDR2: WNHNN and SYGVQD (reference sequence). The CDR3 has 11 amino acids. CDR3 DNA: TGCGCCAGCAGACGCAGGGGGCAGCAGTACTTC. This gives the protein CASRRRGQQYF.

The rearrangement links TRBV18 to TRBJ1-2; the D gene is possibly TRBD1 (5 bases). Trimming stripped 2 bases from V and 6 bases from J, with 10 bases between. Germline CDR1 and CDR2: KGHSH and LQKENI. The CDR3 contains 13 residues. As DNA, the CDR3 is TGTGCCAGCTCACCATTGGACATCAATGGCTACACCTTC. This codes for CASSPLDINGYTF.

The chain links TRBV21-1 to TRBJ1-2. TRBV21-1 is recorded as a pseudogene. The CDR3 is 13 residues long. The CDR3 region is CASSPKLRRLSAF. CDR3 DNA: TGTGCCAGCAGCCCCAAACTGCGTAGACTGAGCGCCTTC.

The V call is TRBV28, the J call TRBJ2-1, with 13 bases matching TRBD2. Per the germline V gene, CDR1 is MDHEN and CDR2 is SYDVKM. The junction had 4 bases not matched to a gene; V was cut back by 9 bases and J by 5 bases. This CDR3 has 14 amino acids. The CDR3 DNA reads as TGTGCCAGTCGACTAGCGGGAGGTAACAATGAGCAGTTCTTC. Translated, it gives CASRLAGGNNEQFF.

The chain links TRBV20-1 to TRBJ2-1; a possible D gene is TRBD2 (6 bases). The germline gives CDR1 DFQATT, CDR2 SNEGSKA (reference sequence). The CDR3 spans 15 residues. V lost 3 bases and J 0 bases, leaving 12 bases between the germline ends. This CDR3 is CSASPGLSSYNEQFF. The CDR3 DNA is TGCAGTGCTAGTCCGGGACTGAGCTCCTACAATGAGCAGTTCTTC.

This rearrangement joins TRBV4-1 to TRBJ1-2; 10 bases agree with TRBD1. CDR3 size: 14 residues. Germline loops: CDR1 MGHRA, CDR2 YSYEKL. The V segment lost 5 bases and the J segment 8 bases; nucleotides outside the gene matches: 8. The CDR3 spells CASSDPTGGGGYTF. CDR3 coding DNA: TGCGCCAGCAGCGACCCGACAGGGGGCGGAGGCTACACCTTC.

The rearrangement joins TRBV5-1 to TRBJ2-1; the D gene is possibly TRBD1 (6 bases). The CDR3 contains 16 residues. Germline CDR1 SGHRS, CDR2 YFSETQ. V was shortened by 0 bases and J by 0 bases, with 10 bases between the two germline ends. The CDR3 here is CASSLAGTNSYNEQFF. CDR3 DNA: TGCGCCAGCAGCTTGGCGGGGACAAACTCCTACAATGAGCAGTTCTTC.

V gene TRBV30 combines with J gene TRBJ1-6; a weak D match, TRBD1 (5 bases). CDR3 length: 14 residues. The germline V gene has CDR1 GTSNPN and CDR2 SVGIG (reference sequence). The V end lost 5 bases, the J end lost 1 base, and 9 bases lay between the germline ends. This CDR3 is CAWLDISYNSPLHF. For the CDR3, the DNA is TGTGCCTGGCTGGACATATCCTATAATTCACCCCTCCACTTT.

This chain uses TRBV7-9 with TRBJ2-7; perhaps TRBD2 as D (5 bases). V lost 0 bases and J lost 4, with 16 bases in between. Germline-derived CDR1 and CDR2 are SEHNR and FQNEAQ (reference sequence). The CDR3 has 16 residues. CDR3 coding DNA: TGTGCCAGCAGCTTAGCCCGCGGCGTAGCGAGATACGAGCAGTACTTC. Translating gives CASSLARGVARYEQYF.

This clone was found a few times. This chain joins TRBV19 and TRBJ1-1, with D maybe TRBD1 (5 bases). Trimming took off 6 bases at V and 0 bases at J, with 14 bases between the two ends. The germline V gene has CDR1 LNHDA and CDR2 SQIVND (reference sequence). The CDR3 loop spans 15 amino acids. The DNA of the CDR3 is TGTGCCAGTAGCAGGACACTTAACATGAACACTGAAGCTTTCTTT. Its translation: CASSRTLNMNTEAFF.

The V and J genes are TRBV6-1 and TRBJ1-5; D is unclear. The CDR3 covers 14 residues. Trimming removed 3 bases from V and 7 bases from J, with 13 bases in between. Looked up from germline, CDR1 is MNHNS and CDR2 is SASEGT. In nucleotides, the CDR3 is TGTGCCAGCAGTGAGGGCCAAATCGACCAGCCCCAGCATTTT. Protein product: CASSEGQIDQPQHF.

This rearrangement joins TRBV13 to TRBJ2-3; TRBD2 matches 14 bases. CDR3 length: 17 amino acids. V lost 5 bases, J lost 2 bases, and 6 bases stayed unmatched. The germline V gene encodes CDR1 PRHDT and CDR2 FYEKMQ (reference sequence). In DNA, the CDR3 is TGTGCCAGCAGCAAGCGACTAGCGGGAGGGTACACAGATACGCAGTATTTT. Translating gives CASSKRLAGGYTDTQYF.

The rearrangement joins TRBV18 to TRBJ1-6; tentative D call: TRBD1 (5 bases). V was shortened by 3 bases and J by 9 bases, with 21 bases between the two germline ends. This CDR3 contains 17 residues. The germline CDR1 and CDR2 sequences are KGHSH and LQKENI. CDR3: CASSPPRGPGQFSPLHF. In DNA form, the CDR3 reads TGTGCCAGCTCACCCCCGCGGGGCCCCGGCCAATTTTCACCCCTCCACTTT.

This chain joins TRBV2 and TRBJ2-1, with D tentatively TRBD2 (5 bases). The CDR3 runs 14 residues. The V end lost 3 bases, the J end lost 0 bases, and 6 bases lay between the germline ends. Germline loops: CDR1 SNHLY, CDR2 FYNNEI. The CDR3 here is CASSDGISYNEQFF. As DNA, the CDR3 is TGTGCCAGCAGTGACGGGATCTCCTACAATGAGCAGTTCTTC.

Only one count was recorded for this clone. The chain has TRBV5-6 and TRBJ1-3; 7 nucleotides match TRBD1. V shed 2 bases and J 0 bases; nucleotides not matched to a gene: 5. CDR1 is SGHDT, CDR2 YYEEEE, per germline. CDR3 length: 16 amino acids. This chain's CDR3 is CASSFGTAISGNTIYF. CDR3 DNA: TGTGCCAGCAGCTTTGGGACAGCCATCTCTGGAAACACCATATATTTT.

This clone has more than one count but fewer than ten. This same CDR3 is encoded by further DNA sequences in the sample. The J gene is TRBJ2-7, the V gene TRBV4-1, with 10 bases lining up with TRBD1. This CDR3 spans 15 amino acids. The trim removed 3 bases at V and 2 bases at J, leaving 4 bases unmatched. Germline-derived CDR1 and CDR2 are MGHRA and YSYEKL. CDR3 residues: CASSQEGQGAYEQYF. In nucleotides, the CDR3 is TGCGCCAGCAGCCAGGAAGGACAGGGGGCCTACGAGCAGTACTTC.

The V and J genes are TRBV18 and TRBJ1-2; TRBD1 matches at 7 bases. The CDR3 has 17 amino acids. The V gene end was trimmed by 3 bases and the J gene end by 2 bases; junction bases not matched to a gene: 12. The germline CDR1 and CDR2 sequences are KGHSH and LQKENI. CDR3 DNA sequence: TGTGCCAGCTCACCTACTAGAGTACCGGGACAGAACTATGGCTACACCTTC. It codes for CASSPTRVPGQNYGYTF.

The chain links TRBV21-1 to TRBJ2-3; the D call in the table, TRBD1, was not verified against the DNA. TRBV21-1 represents a pseudogene. The CDR3 extends over 23 amino acids. CDR3 DNA sequence: TGTGCCAGCAGCAAAGACCAGGTTTATCCCACCACGATAAGACCCACCCGCACAGATACGCAGTATTTT. Translated: CASSKDQVYPTTIRPTRTDTQYF.

This rearrangement joins TRBV2 to TRBJ2-5; D is possibly TRBD1 (6 bases). The V and J ends lost 6 bases and 2 bases respectively, with 13 bases between them. CDR1 and CDR2 (germline): SNHLY, FYNNEI. This CDR3 comprises 14 residues. The CDR3 coding sequence is TGTGCCAGCAGAACCACGAGGGGGCAAGAGACCCAGTACTTC. It encodes CASRTTRGQETQYF. The full variable domain, its missing parts supplied by reference TRBV2 and TRBJ2-5, is EPEVTQTPSHQVTQMGQEVILRCVPISNHLYFYWYRQILGQKVEFLVSFYNNEISEKSEIFDDQFSVERPDGSNFTLKIRSTKLEDSAMYFCASRTTRGQETQYFGPGTRLLVL.

This clone was counted only a few times. The chain joins TRBV28 to TRBJ2-2, with 8 bases aligning to TRBD2. CDR3 length: 20 amino acids. CDR1 and CDR2 from the germline V gene are MDHEN and SYDVKM. The junction had 19 bases not matched to a gene; V was cut back by 6 bases and J by 1 base. CDR3: CASRQMPGLGREVNTGELFF. CDR3 coding DNA: TGTGCCAGCAGGCAAATGCCCGGACTAGGGCGGGAGGTGAACACCGGGGAGCTGTTTTTT.

The chain is built from TRBV5-1 and TRBJ2-2, with TRBD2 matching over 11 bases. Germline CDR1 is SGHRS and CDR2 is YFSETQ. Trimming at V came to 1 base and at J to 8 bases, leaving 13 bases not matched to a gene. The CDR3 spans 18 residues. This CDR3 is CASSLITSGSRAMGELFF. The CDR3 nucleotides are TGCGCCAGCAGCTTGATTACTAGCGGGAGTCGTGCAATGGGGGAGCTGTTTTTT. Full variable domain (outside the CDR3, taken from reference TRBV5-1 and TRBJ2-2): KAGVTQTPRYLIKTRGQQVTLSCSPISGHRSVSWYQQTPGQGLQFLFEYFSETQRNKGNFPGRFSGRQFSNSRSEMNVSTLELGDSALYLCASSLITSGSRAMGELFFGEGSRLTVL.